This T cell receptor beta chain originates from a study of spatial heterogeneity in lung cancer (dated 2019 in TCRdb). General notes on the study: Samples were obtained from 65 to 90 patients with early-stage, untreated non-small cell lung cancer from the lung TRACERx cohort. Follow-up PBMC samples were sequenced whenever available, with a median time to follow-up of 2 to 3 years after resection. Beta-chain transcripts were consistently detected in greater numbers than alpha-chain transcripts, which likely reflected higher beta-chain transcript abundance. In the raw uncorrected reads, each unique combination of TCR and UMI appeared on average more than ten times. The study quantitatively compared TCR alpha and beta repertoires across multiple tumor regions, matched nontumor lung and blood in non-small cell lung cancer. The study linked features of the TCR repertoire to counts of nonsynonymous mutations, which were determined by whole-exome sequencing of tumor tissue. At surgery, 220 tumor regions, 64 matched nontumor lung samples and 56 PBMC samples were TCR-sequenced for both alpha and beta chains.

The library was generated by 5' RACE. TCRdb lists the instrument as NextSeq 500. In the TCR library protocol, a unique molecular identifier was attached to each TCR cDNA molecule so that PCR and sequencing errors could be corrected. The paper's processing steps were these. TCR identification, UMI-based error correction and CDR3 extraction were performed with Decombinator tools. Expanded TCRs were defined as those above a frequency of 2 per 1,000, corresponding to the top 1% of the tumor frequency distribution. Renyi diversity was computed with the R vegan package after each repertoire had been subsampled 100 times to 5,000 TCRs. To build CDR3 similarity networks, amino acid triplet string-kernel similarity was used, and CDR3s were connected when their pairwise similarity was above 0.82. TCRdb reprocessed the public reads (quality trimming at Q25 with fastp, clone calling with MiXCR) and kept in-frame beta chains. Every CDR3 protein is listed once, alongside the most common genes and DNA of its rows. TCRdb's processing, not the study's, gives the V and J calls here. A total of about 120,000 distinct CDR3 sequences appear in this sample, about 12% of them only once. The top ten constitute around 17% of the sample.

This clonotype was picked up a small number of times. Its antigen remains unidentified. Base qualities are not at hand, and no much larger clone is one base apart. Overall study results and their limits: Only roughly 14 patients were included in comparisons of baseline and follow-up blood repertoires. Additional single-cell paired TCR alpha and beta sequencing was considered necessary to confirm, at a functional level, the hypothesis that regional TCRs recognize regional mutations. Ubiquitous expanded tumor TCRs were found in blood more often at tumor resection than at routine follow-up.

After removal of 5 bases from V and 0 bases from J, the junction retains 7 bases not matched to a gene. Reading from cysteine to phenylalanine, the CDR3 counts 16 amino acids. Only the CDR3 DNA stays, 48 bases, in frame from base 1. According to the germline V gene, CDR1 reads SGHVS and CDR2 reads FNYEAQ. The intended sense of this specimen's time point label: blood at routine non-recurrence follow-up after resection. TCR sequencing used whole RNA extracted from tumor and nontumor lung tissue, or from cryopreserved PBMC samples, without cell sorting. A patient was chosen for TCR sequencing only when enough RNA was available from at least two tumor regions.

The material was PBMCs, obtained at follow-up. The receptor was derived from a male donor with early-stage non-small cell lung cancer. Recombination connected TRBV7-6 to TRBJ1-3; TRBD1 fits 7 bases in the junction. The CDR3 is CASSGPGQPSGNTIYF. The base sequence is TGTGCCAGCAGCGGACCGGGACAGCCCTCTGGAAACACCATATATTTT.